The next 14 T cell receptor beta chains were all read from a single sample in a study of shared clonotypes between healthy human individuals. Some clones are missing from TCRdb's copy, which holds only in-frame ones; the method was immunoSEQ multiplex PCR. This table has over a million clones, about 96% appearing once. Sample: naive CD4+ T cells sorted from blood. Subset meaning: CD45RA+ positively selected. These receptor sequences come from a man aged 25-45 years in good health.

This chain joins TRBV10-1 and TRBJ2-7; D is undetermined. V dropped 4 bases and J dropped 1 base, with 8 bases sitting between them. Germline V gives CDR1 WNHNN, CDR2 SYGVQD (reference sequence). This CDR3 has 13 residues. CDR3 sequence: CASSATVSYEQYF. Written as DNA, the CDR3 is TGCGCCAGCAGTGCGACGGTTTCCTACGAGCAGTACTTC.

The rearrangement links TRBV6-1 to TRBJ2-2; a possible D gene is TRBD1 (6 bases). Germline loops: CDR1 MNHNS, CDR2 SASEGT. V lost 6 bases and J lost 6, with 14 bases in between. The CDR3 is 14 amino acids. The DNA for the CDR3 is TGTGCCAGCAGGGGGGCTAGTACCGCCGGGGAGCTGTTTTTT. Protein: CASRGASTAGELFF.

This chain connects TRBV7-9 to TRBJ2-1, with TRBD2 matching 13 bases. The CDR3 extends over 17 amino acids. Germline CDR1 is SEHNR and CDR2 is FQNEAQ (reference sequence). V was clipped by 4 bases and J by 2 bases; unmatched bases: 5. The DNA for the CDR3 is TGTGCCAGCAGCTCCTACGGGACTAGCGGGGCCTACAATGAGCAGTTCTTC. This sequence encodes CASSSYGTSGAYNEQFF.

The V gene is TRBV28, the J gene TRBJ2-1; 11 bases align to TRBD2. The CDR3 loop spans 16 amino acids. CDR1 is MDHEN and CDR2 is SYDVKM in the germline V gene. V lost 6 bases to trimming and J lost 1 base; unmatched junction nucleotides: 5. The CDR3 coding sequence is TGTGCCAGCAGGACTAGCGGGACCGGGTCCTACAATGAGCAGTTCTTC. This gives the protein CASRTSGTGSYNEQFF.

V is TRBV5-1 and J is TRBJ2-1; 7 nucleotides agree with TRBD2. Germline V lookup: CDR1 SGHRS, CDR2 YFSETQ. V trimming: 3 bases; J trimming: 9 bases; junction bases outside the gene matches: 3. The CDR3 is 12 residues long. The CDR3 here is CASSWGRGEQFF. Written as DNA, the CDR3 is TGCGCCAGCAGCTGGGGGAGGGGTGAGCAGTTCTTC.

The chain couples TRBV6-1 to TRBJ1-4, with a weak D call TRBD1 (6 bases). The germline V gene has CDR1 MNHNS and CDR2 SASEGT. The CDR3 contains 15 residues. V dropped 5 bases and J dropped 6 bases, with 16 bases sitting between them. CDR3 bases: TGTGCCAGCAGTACTTCAGGGGCTAAGGATGAAAAACTGTTTTTT. Amino acid sequence: CASSTSGAKDEKLFF.

The V and J genes are TRBV7-2 and TRBJ2-1; 7 positions match TRBD2. CDR3 size: 13 residues. V shed 5 bases and J 8 bases; nucleotides not matched to a gene: 6. CDR1 SGHTA and CDR2 FQGNSA come from the germline V gene. CDR3 sequence (DNA): TGTGCCAGCAGCACGACTAGCATCGATGAGCAGTTCTTC. It yields the protein CASSTTSIDEQFF.

The V and J genes are TRBV28 and TRBJ1-2; no clear D gene. Between the trimmed V and J ends, which lost 11 bases and 3 bases, there was a span of 13 bases. CDR1 is MDHEN and CDR2 is SYDVKM in the germline V gene. The CDR3 contains 12 residues. The CDR3 is CAAGREYYGYTF. CDR3 bases: TGTGCCGCCGGGAGGGAGTACTATGGCTACACCTTC.

A single count supports this clone. CDR3 region: CASSRIPGQRTSEQYF. In nucleotides, the CDR3 is TGTGCCAGCAGCCGTATCCCGGGACAGCGAACTAGTGAGCAGTACTTC. The chain recombines TRBV7-6 with TRBJ2-7, with 7 bases aligning to TRBD1. The germline V gene has CDR1 SGHVS and CDR2 FNYEAQ. CDR3 length: 16 amino acids. Trimming removed 5 bases from V and 7 bases from J; junction bases left unmatched: 17.

The rearrangement links TRBV18 to TRBJ2-5; tentatively, D is TRBD2 (6 bases). Trimming took off 3 bases at V and 1 base at J, with 9 bases between the two ends. The germline V gene has CDR1 KGHSH and CDR2 LQKENI. This CDR3 spans 14 amino acids. The CDR3 DNA follows: TGTGCCAGCTCACCGACTAGGCCCCAAGAGACCCAGTACTTC. This sequence encodes CASSPTRPQETQYF.

CDR3 in DNA: TGTGCCAGCAGCCCACGGCCCGGACAGACCGAAGCTTTCTTT. It codes for CASSPRPGQTEAFF. This chain links TRBV11-2 with TRBJ1-1; possible D gene TRBD1, 6 bases. CDR3 size: 14 residues. Between the trimmed V and J ends, which lost 5 bases and 8 bases, there was a span of 18 bases. Germline V lookup: CDR1 SGHAT, CDR2 FQNNGV.

About this clone: This CDR3 is also generated by other DNA sequences in the sample. The V call is TRBV5-4, the J call TRBJ2-5; D unresolved. Germline CDR1 is SGHNT and CDR2 is YYREEE (reference sequence). Between the trimmed V and J ends, which lost 0 bases and 4 bases, there was a span of 4 bases. This CDR3 is built from 12 residues. The CDR3 loop is CASSLVTETQYF. CDR3 DNA sequence: TGTGCCAGCAGCTTGGTAACAGAGACCCAGTACTTC.

V gene TRBV27 combines with J gene TRBJ2-7; D not certain. Germline V lookup: CDR1 MNHEY, CDR2 SMNVEV (reference sequence). Trimming took off 10 bases at V and 0 bases at J, with 7 bases between the two ends. The CDR3 covers 11 residues. CDR3 nucleotide sequence: TGTGCCACCCGTAGCTCCTACGAGCAGTACTTC. It specifies CATRSSYEQYF.

The V call is TRBV20-1, the J call TRBJ1-1; D is unresolved. CDR1 and CDR2 from the germline V gene are DFQATT and SNEGSKA (reference sequence). This CDR3 has 11 residues. V was clipped by 6 bases and J by 0 bases, with 5 bases between them. DNA for the CDR3: TGCAGTGCCGTCCTGAACACTGAAGCTTTCTTT. It encodes CSAVLNTEAFF.